This TCR beta chain stems from a study of PD-1 blockade in classical Hodgkin lymphoma. Assay used: immunoSEQ multiplex PCR; TCRdb lists only in-frame clones, some missing. The table lists several thousand clones, 75% to 90% of them singletons. Indicated time point: cycle 4 day 1 (C4D1), after five to seven weeks of nivolumab. All patients experienced relapse after autologous stem cell transplantation, and brentuximab vedotin exposure was variable. V lost 0 bases and J lost 7, with 7 bases in between. This CDR3 region has 13 residues. CDR1 and CDR2 (germline): GTSNPN, SVGIG (reference sequence). The V and J genes are TRBV30 and TRBJ1-6, with D hard to call. The material was peripheral blood mononuclear cells (PBMCs), obtained before the fourth cycle of nivolumab. The sequence was obtained from a human donor with classical Hodgkin lymphoma. The CDR3 reads CAWSVRFNSPLHF. The CDR3 DNA reads as TGTGCCTGGAGTGTCCGGTTCAATTCACCCCTCCACTTT.